This TCR beta chain was observed in a study of cytotoxic CD8 clonotypes in ibrutinib-treated CLL. Background on the study: The subjects consisted of roughly 12 relapsed/refractory and over 14 treatment-naive individuals, with some 18 IGHV unmutated. Sequenced samples delivered averages of 250,000 to 300,000 productive templates and around 100,000 productive rearrangements.

TCRdb's table, derived via immunoSEQ multiplex PCR, lists solely in-frame clones and lacks some. The sample includes about 200,000 clones, roughly 79% of them seen just once. This clone was picked up a small number of times. The CDR3 totals 16 residues. The germline gives CDR1 LNHDA, CDR2 SQIVND (reference sequence). Trimming shortened V by 1 base and J by 0 bases, and 9 bases separated the two germline ends. V and J are TRBV19 and TRBJ2-2, with D uncertain. This TCR came from a human donor with chronic lymphocytic leukemia. This specimen was PBMCs, taken after 12 months of ibrutinib treatment. The CDR3 DNA is TGTGCCAGTAGTATAGCGGGCCGGTCGAACACCGGGGAGCTGTTTTTT. It encodes CASSIAGRSNTGELFF.